What follows are 6 T cell receptor beta chains derived from one specimen sequenced in a study of blood T cell repertoires in COVID-19. Some clones are missing from TCRdb's copy, which holds only in-frame ones; the method was immunoSEQ multiplex PCR. The sample yields 200,000 to 250,000 clones, roughly nine tenths seen once. Sequencing input: PBMCs or T cells enriched from blood (not recorded which). The origin of the receptors is a woman between 50 and 59 years old in a cohort exposed to, infected with or recovered from COVID-19 (not recorded which).

This clone was counted once. This rearrangement joins TRBV28 to TRBJ1-3; TRBD1 is a possible D gene (5 bases). V was pared by 0 bases and J by 3 bases, with 15 bases between. Germline lookup yields CDR1 MDHEN and CDR2 SYDVKM. The CDR3 consists of 17 residues. CDR3 protein: CASSLWAELRGGNTIYF. CDR3 sequence (DNA): TGTGCCAGCAGTTTATGGGCAGAGTTAAGGGGTGGAAACACCATATATTTT.

The chain joins TRBV5-5 to TRBJ1-1, with D tentatively TRBD1 (6 bases). Germline loops: CDR1 SGHKS, CDR2 YYEKEE (reference sequence). V was cut by 0 bases and J by 11 bases, with 11 bases left in between. CDR3 length: 12 amino acids. The chain's CDR3 is CASSLVGAQAFF. The CDR3 coding sequence is TGTGCCAGCAGCTTGGTGGGGGCGCAGGCTTTCTTT.

The rearrangement uses TRBV3-1 (or the pseudogene TRBV3-2) and TRBJ1-2; 9 bases map to TRBD1. The CDR3 length is 14 residues. V lost 4 bases to trimming and J lost 4 bases; unmatched junction nucleotides: 4. Germline lookup yields CDR1 LGHDT and CDR2 YNNKEL (reference sequence). The DNA for the CDR3 is TGTGCCAGCAGCCTGGGACAGGGCAGCTATGGCTACACCTTC. It specifies CASSLGQGSYGYTF.

This clone has at least ten counts. V usage is TRBV19 and J usage is TRBJ2-5, with TRBD2 matching over 8 bases. Looked up from germline, CDR1 is LNHDA and CDR2 is SQIVND (reference sequence). Trimming took 7 bases from V and 5 from J; bases not matched to a gene: 12. The CDR3 is 15 residues long. The CDR3 reads CASTISGGAGETQYF. In DNA, the CDR3 is TGTGCCAGTACAATCTCCGGGGGGGCCGGGGAGACCCAGTACTTC.

The sample holds a few counts of this clone. The J gene is TRBJ2-7, the V gene TRBV9, with 9 bases identical to TRBD1. The V and J ends lost 4 bases and 3 bases, in that order; junction bases with no gene match: 5. In germline, CDR1 is SGDLS, CDR2 YYNGEE. There are 14 residues in the CDR3. DNA of the CDR3: TGTGCCAGCAGCCCCCGGGGACAGGGCTACGAGCAGTACTTC. This gives the protein CASSPRGQGYEQYF.

The chain combines TRBV28 with TRBJ1-1, with D possibly TRBD1 on 6 matching bases. Trimming shortened V by 0 bases and J by 1 base, and 6 bases separated the two germline ends. The CDR3 runs to 14 residues. Germline CDR1 reads MDHEN; CDR2 reads SYDVKM. The CDR3 DNA is TGTGCCAGCAGTTTATGGACAGGGAACACTGAAGCTTTCTTT. Amino acids: CASSLWTGNTEAFF.